Presented here are 12 T cell receptor beta chains from one specimen sequenced in a study of blood T cell repertoires in COVID-19. Measured with immunoSEQ multiplex PCR; TCRdb has only the in-frame clones, and not every one. The table shows 37,000 or so clones, with 75% to 90% occurring only once. Sequenced material: peripheral blood. These receptor sequences come from a human donor in a cohort sampled during active COVID-19.

J is TRBJ2-3 and V is TRBV3-1 (or the pseudogene TRBV3-2), with D possibly matching TRBD1 (7 bases). This CDR3 is 18 amino acids long. The V gene lost 2 bases and the J gene lost 6 bases, with 24 bases spanning the gap. Germline V CDR1 and CDR2: LGHDT, YNNKEL (reference sequence). This CDR3 reads CASSQNRGQTRTGDTQYF. Here the CDR3 DNA reads TGTGCCAGCAGCCAAAACAGGGGCCAGACTAGAACTGGGGATACGCAGTATTTT.

This clone qualifies as large (0.1 to 1%). This chain connects TRBV12-3 or TRBV12-4 to TRBJ1-5, with D possibly being TRBD1 (6 bases). The length of the CDR3 is 13 residues. The ends were cut back, 8 bases at V and 4 bases at J, with 12 bases in the middle. This chain's CDR3 is CASARGGNQPQHF. The CDR3 nucleotides are TGTGCCAGCGCCAGGGGTGGGAATCAGCCCCAGCATTTT.

The V and J genes are TRBV12-5 and TRBJ2-2; 15 nucleotides align to TRBD2. Germline V gives CDR1 LGHNT, CDR2 FRNRAP. This CDR3 comprises 20 residues. V gave up 2 bases and J gave up 1 base; unmatched junction bases: 8. DNA of the CDR3: TGTGCTAGTGGTTTGACCCGGGGACTAGCGGGGGGCAAGAACACCGGGGAGCTGTTTTTT. Translated: CASGLTRGLAGGKNTGELFF.

This clone was observed a single time. The rearrangement uses TRBV5-5 and TRBJ2-2; D perhaps matches TRBD1 (5 bases). V shed 5 bases and J shed 1 base, with 15 bases lying between them. This CDR3 has 16 residues. Per the germline V gene, CDR1 is SGHKS and CDR2 is YYEKEE (reference sequence). CDR3 in amino acids: CASSWRPTVNTGELFF. The CDR3, as DNA: TGTGCCAGCAGTTGGAGACCGACAGTGAACACCGGGGAGCTGTTTTTT. Filled out from reference TRBV5-5 and TRBJ2-2, the complete variable domain reads DAGVTQSPTHLIKTRGQQVTLRCSPISGHKSVSWYQQVLGQGPQFIFQYYEKEERGRGNFPDRFSARQFPNYSSELNVNALLLGDSALYLCASSWRPTVNTGELFFGEGSRLTVL.

This clone was recorded only once. The chain links TRBV5-4 to TRBJ2-7; maybe TRBD2 (5 bases). Between the trimmed V and J ends, which lost 4 bases and 1 base, there was a span of 18 bases. CDR1 and CDR2 from the germline V gene are SGHNT and YYREEE (reference sequence). The CDR3 length is 16 residues. CDR3 amino acids: CASSRAAGGLSYEQYF. CDR3 sequence (DNA): TGTGCCAGCAGCCGGGCCGCGGGCGGCTTATCCTACGAGCAGTACTTC.

The gene calls are TRBV6-5 and TRBJ2-1; D possibly corresponds to TRBD1 (6 bases). CDR1 is MNHEY, CDR2 SVGAGI, per germline. V lost 6 bases and J 5 bases, leaving 14 bases between the germline ends. The CDR3 length is 14 residues. The chain's CDR3 is CASRGTQPHNEQFF. The CDR3 bases are TGTGCCAGCAGGGGGACACAACCCCACAATGAGCAGTTCTTC.

The chain links TRBV6-5 to TRBJ2-7, with a tentative D call TRBD1 (5 bases). V lost 2 bases and J lost 3, with 8 bases in between. The length of the CDR3 is 13 residues. Per the germline V gene, CDR1 is MNHEY and CDR2 is SVGAGI. CDR3 region: CASSYRQGYEQYF. CDR3 DNA sequence: TGTGCCAGCAGTTACAGGCAGGGCTACGAGCAGTACTTC.

The CDR3 spells CASSFRYLQENEAFF. In DNA, the CDR3 is TGTGCCAGTAGTTTCAGATACCTACAGGAGAATGAAGCTTTCTTT. This rearrangement joins TRBV19 to TRBJ1-1; tentative D call: TRBD1 (5 bases). The V gene lost 5 bases and the J gene lost 7 bases, with 20 bases spanning the gap. Germline V gene lookup returns CDR1 LNHDA and CDR2 SQIVND (reference sequence). This CDR3 spans 15 amino acids.

The rearrangement uses TRBV27 and TRBJ2-1, with TRBD2 matching over 8 bases. V lost 5 bases to trimming and J lost 11 bases; unmatched junction nucleotides: 11. The CDR3 is 14 residues long. Germline CDR1 reads MNHEY; CDR2 reads SMNVEV (reference sequence). The CDR3 loop reads CASSPGTSSIKQFF. The CDR3 DNA sequence: TGTGCCAGCAGTCCCGGGACTAGTTCGATCAAGCAGTTCTTC.

J is TRBJ1-2 and V is TRBV19, with 7 bases fitting TRBD1. Looked up from germline, CDR1 is LNHDA and CDR2 is SQIVND (reference sequence). Trimming removed 3 bases from V and 2 bases from J; junction bases left unmatched: 3. This CDR3 has 14 amino acids. CDR3 protein: CASSIDRANYGYTF. The CDR3 bases are TGTGCCAGTAGTATCGACAGGGCCAACTATGGCTACACCTTC.

The chain is built from TRBV2 and TRBJ1-2; weak D call: TRBD1 (6 bases). The germline V gene encodes CDR1 SNHLY and CDR2 FYNNEI. V was clipped by 4 bases and J by 4 bases, with 19 bases between them. The CDR3 covers 16 residues. CDR3 in amino acids: CASSALPPGTIYGYTF. In DNA, the CDR3 is TGTGCCAGCAGTGCCTTACCCCCCGGGACAATCTATGGCTACACCTTC.

The chain recombines TRBV19 with TRBJ1-4; 9 bases align to TRBD1. Germline CDR1 is LNHDA and CDR2 is SQIVND (reference sequence). Trimming cost V 1 base and J 7 bases; bases outside gene matches: 7. This CDR3 is built from 16 residues. CDR3 region: CASSIATGGAIEKLFF. The CDR3 DNA follows: TGTGCCAGTAGTATAGCTACAGGGGGCGCAATTGAAAAACTGTTTTTT.